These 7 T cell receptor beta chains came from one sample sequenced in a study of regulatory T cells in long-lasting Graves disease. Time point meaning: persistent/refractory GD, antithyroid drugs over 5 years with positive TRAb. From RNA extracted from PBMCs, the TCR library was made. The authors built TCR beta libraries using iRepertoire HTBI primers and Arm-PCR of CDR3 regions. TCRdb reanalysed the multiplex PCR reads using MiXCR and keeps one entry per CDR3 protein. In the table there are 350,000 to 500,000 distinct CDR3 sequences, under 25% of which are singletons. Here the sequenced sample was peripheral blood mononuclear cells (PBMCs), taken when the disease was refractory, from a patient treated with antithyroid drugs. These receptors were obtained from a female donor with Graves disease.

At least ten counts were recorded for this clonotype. CDR3 sequence reads: CASRKTGNTGELFF. CDR3 nucleotide sequence: TGTGCCAGCAGAAAGACGGGAAACACCGGGGAGCTGTTTTTT. The rearrangement uses TRBV6-1 and TRBJ2-2; TRBD2 is a possible D gene (5 bases). Trimming took 6 bases from V and 2 from J, leaving 10 bases between them. The CDR3 is made up of 14 amino acids. The V gene's germline CDR1 is MNHNS and CDR2 SASEGT.

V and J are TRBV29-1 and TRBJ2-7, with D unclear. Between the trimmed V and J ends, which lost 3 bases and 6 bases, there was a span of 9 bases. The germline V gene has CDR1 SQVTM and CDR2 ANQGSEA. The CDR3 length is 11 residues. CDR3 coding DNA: TGCAGCGTTGACCAGGCCTCCGAGCAGTACTTC. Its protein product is CSVDQASEQYF.

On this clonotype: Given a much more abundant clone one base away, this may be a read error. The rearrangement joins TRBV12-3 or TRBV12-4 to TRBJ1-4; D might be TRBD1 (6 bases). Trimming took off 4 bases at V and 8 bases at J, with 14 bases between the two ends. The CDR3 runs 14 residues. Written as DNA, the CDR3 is TGTGCCAGCAGTTCGGGACGGGGGGCCGAAAAACTGTTTTTT. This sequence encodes CASSSGRGAEKLFF.

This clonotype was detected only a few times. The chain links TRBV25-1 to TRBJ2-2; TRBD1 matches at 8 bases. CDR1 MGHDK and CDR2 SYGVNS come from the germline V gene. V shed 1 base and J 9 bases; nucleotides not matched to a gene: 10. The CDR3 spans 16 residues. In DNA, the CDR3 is TGTGCCAGCAGTGAATTAAGGACAGGGAAAGACCGGGAGCTGTTTTTT. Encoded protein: CASSELRTGKDRELFF.

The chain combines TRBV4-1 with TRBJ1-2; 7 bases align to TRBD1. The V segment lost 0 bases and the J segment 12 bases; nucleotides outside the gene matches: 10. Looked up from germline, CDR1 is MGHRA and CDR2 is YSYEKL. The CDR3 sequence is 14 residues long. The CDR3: CASSQDPTGSLNTF. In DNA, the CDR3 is TGCGCCAGCAGCCAAGATCCGACAGGGTCCTTGAACACCTTC.

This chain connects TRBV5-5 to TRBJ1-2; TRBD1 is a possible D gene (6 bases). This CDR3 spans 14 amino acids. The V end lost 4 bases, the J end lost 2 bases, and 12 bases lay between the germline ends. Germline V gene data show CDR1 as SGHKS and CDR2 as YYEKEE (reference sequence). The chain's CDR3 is CASSRIGTNYGYTF. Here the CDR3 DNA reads TGTGCCAGCAGCAGAATCGGGACAAACTATGGCTACACCTTC.

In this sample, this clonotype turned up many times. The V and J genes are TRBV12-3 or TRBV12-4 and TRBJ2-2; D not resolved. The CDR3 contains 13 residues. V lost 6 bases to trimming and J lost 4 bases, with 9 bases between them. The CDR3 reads CASRGDGTGELFF. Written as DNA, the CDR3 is TGTGCCAGCAGGGGCGATGGCACCGGGGAGCTGTTTTTT.